The 24 T cell receptor beta chains below all came from one sample that was sequenced in a study of beta chain features in type 1 diabetes. Expressed TCRB transcripts got sequenced, as all isolated RNA was reverse transcribed. Sequencing was performed with immunoSEQ multiplex PCR; in TCRdb, only in-frame clones are kept and a portion is missing. This table has approximately 140,000 clones, about 51% appearing once. Sample: Tregs from blood. Source of these receptors: a young man in good health.

The chain couples TRBV7-9 to TRBJ2-3, with 7 positions matching TRBD1. The germline V gene has CDR1 SEHNR and CDR2 FQNEAQ (reference sequence). The CDR3 consists of 16 residues. Trimming at V came to 6 bases and at J to 0 bases, leaving 9 bases not matched to a gene. In nucleotides, the CDR3 is TGTGCCAGCAGGCGGAGGACAGGAACTAGCACAGATACGCAGTATTTT. This encodes CASRRRTGTSTDTQYF.

This clone appeared a few times. This rearrangement joins TRBV14 to TRBJ1-1; a possible D gene is TRBD1 (5 bases). From germline, CDR1 is SGHDN and CDR2 FVKESK. The CDR3 loop spans 13 amino acids. Trimming took off 1 base at V and 11 bases at J, with 14 bases between the two ends. The CDR3 DNA is TGTGCCAGCAGCCAAGTGGCCGGGGGTGGGGCTTTCTTT. This codes for CASSQVAGGGAFF.

The rearrangement uses TRBV19 and TRBJ2-1; 15 bases line up with TRBD2. The V gene's germline CDR1 is LNHDA and CDR2 SQIVND (reference sequence). The junction had 13 bases not matched to a gene; V was cut back by 5 bases and J by 8 bases. CDR3 length: 18 residues. The CDR3 sequence is CASSAPDLGLAGGHEQFF. CDR3 DNA: TGTGCCAGTAGTGCCCCGGACCTGGGACTAGCGGGGGGCCATGAGCAGTTCTTC.

The chain employs TRBV28 and TRBJ2-1; 8 nucleotides line up with TRBD2. V was clipped by 6 bases and J by 6 bases; unmatched bases: 10. Germline V lookup: CDR1 MDHEN, CDR2 SYDVKM. This CDR3 comprises 15 residues. Here the CDR3 DNA reads TGTGCCAGCAGCCTAGCGGGTACTCTCAGCAATGAGCAGTTCTTC. Its translation is CASSLAGTLSNEQFF.

This clone was observed a few times. The J gene is TRBJ2-3, the V gene TRBV11-2; no firm D call. The CDR3 runs 14 residues. V lost 3 bases and J lost 3, with 10 bases in between. Germline assignment: CDR1 SGHAT and CDR2 FQNNGV. The CDR3 region is CASSFSFGTDTQYF. The CDR3 DNA reads as TGTGCCAGCAGCTTCAGTTTTGGTACAGATACGCAGTATTTT.

The chain employs TRBV30 and TRBJ1-2; TRBD1 aligns across 8 bases. After removal of 2 bases from V and 3 bases from J, the junction contained 11 bases not matched to a gene. Germline V CDR1 and CDR2: GTSNPN, SVGIG (reference sequence). The CDR3 consists of 16 residues. The CDR3 sequence: CAWSFPWTGKDYGYTF. For the CDR3, the DNA is TGTGCCTGGAGTTTTCCATGGACAGGGAAGGACTATGGCTACACCTTC.

This chain uses TRBV7-8 with TRBJ2-1; 8 bases agree with TRBD2. Trimming cost V 6 bases and J 6 bases; bases outside gene matches: 10. The CDR3 totals 15 residues. Per the germline V gene, CDR1 is SGHVS and CDR2 is FQNEAQ. The CDR3 loop is CASRARTGGLNEQFF. CDR3 in DNA: TGTGCCAGCAGGGCCCGGACGGGAGGGCTCAATGAGCAGTTCTTC.

V and J are TRBV18 and TRBJ2-5; D may be TRBD2 (5 bases). Germline assignment: CDR1 KGHSH and CDR2 LQKENI. The CDR3 is 14 residues long. V lost 8 bases and J 2 bases, leaving 15 bases between the germline ends. CDR3 amino acids: CASATRTVQETQYF. In DNA, the CDR3 is TGTGCCAGCGCGACCCGGACTGTTCAAGAGACCCAGTACTTC.

The chain combines TRBV6-5 with TRBJ1-6; TRBD1 aligns across 7 bases. This CDR3 contains 14 residues. In germline, CDR1 is MNHEY, CDR2 SVGAGI. J gave up 7 bases and V 2 bases, and 2 bases lay outside the gene matches. CDR3 in amino acids: CASSYEGANSPLHF. In DNA form, the CDR3 reads TGTGCCAGCAGTTACGAGGGGGCAAATTCACCCCTCCACTTT.

This clone has just a few counts. The chain employs TRBV6-1 and TRBJ2-7; TRBD1 matches at 7 bases. V lost 8 bases and J lost 5; bases outside the gene matches: 12. CDR1 and CDR2 (germline): MNHNS, SASEGT. This CDR3 is 14 amino acids long. The chain's CDR3 is CASGRDSDFDEQYF. The CDR3, as DNA: TGTGCCAGCGGACGGGACAGTGACTTCGACGAGCAGTACTTC.

CDR3 amino acids: CASSLAGLNYGYTF. The CDR3 DNA follows: TGTGCCAGCAGTTTGGCCGGACTTAACTATGGCTACACCTTC. The chain couples TRBV28 to TRBJ1-2, with D uncertain. The CDR3 length is 14 residues. CDR1 MDHEN and CDR2 SYDVKM come from the germline V gene. Between the trimmed V and J ends, which lost 3 bases and 1 base, there was a span of 9 bases.

This clone was recorded a few times. The chain couples TRBV10-3 to TRBJ2-5, with TRBD1 matching 10 bases. The J call may be incorrect, as the DNA end agrees better with TRBJ2-7. Germline CDR1 is ENHRY and CDR2 is SYGVKD. The CDR3 has 13 amino acids. CDR3: CAIGGTGDYEQYF. In DNA form, the CDR3 reads TGTGCCATCGGCGGGACAGGGGACTACGAGCAGTACTTC.

This clone appeared a few times. V is TRBV6-5 and J is TRBJ2-2; D uncertain. The ends were cut back, 1 base at V and 5 bases at J, with 14 bases in the middle. The CDR3 covers 16 residues. Germline-derived CDR1 and CDR2 are MNHEY and SVGAGI. The CDR3 region is CASSYFPRLGTGELFF. DNA of the CDR3: TGTGCCAGCAGTTACTTCCCTAGACTTGGAACCGGGGAGCTGTTTTTT.

The table lists this clone with a few counts. The rearrangement links TRBV7-9 to TRBJ2-1, with D maybe TRBD2 (5 bases). CDR1 and CDR2 from the germline V gene are SEHNR and FQNEAQ (reference sequence). This CDR3 is built from 16 residues. The V and J ends lost 7 bases and 0 bases respectively, with 16 bases between them. Here the CDR3 reads CASTPRELTSYNEQFF. CDR3 in DNA: TGTGCCAGCACCCCTCGGGAATTAACCTCCTACAATGAGCAGTTCTTC. Full variable domain (missing parts from reference TRBV7-9 and TRBJ2-1): DTGVSQNPRHKITKRGQNVTFRCDPISEHNRLYWYRQTLGQGPEFLTYFQNEAQLEKSRLLSDRFSAERPKGSFSTLEIQRTEQGDSAMYLCASTPRELTSYNEQFFGPGTRLTVL.

The rearrangement joins TRBV5-8 to TRBJ1-2, with D possibly TRBD1 on 6 matching bases. Germline CDR1 reads SGHTS; CDR2 reads YDEGEE. The CDR3 loop spans 13 amino acids. V gave up 3 bases and J gave up 5 bases, with 11 bases separating them. The CDR3 sequence: CASSSTGPYGYTF. The CDR3 coding sequence is TGTGCCAGCAGCTCGACAGGTCCTTATGGCTACACCTTC.

This chain joins TRBV19 and TRBJ2-7; 7 bases are shared with TRBD2. In germline, CDR1 is LNHDA, CDR2 SQIVND (reference sequence). With 3 bases clipped from V and 4 bases from J, the junction kept 6 bases outside the gene matches. The CDR3 covers 14 residues. This chain's CDR3 is CASSMGLQTYEQYF. The DNA of the CDR3 is TGTGCCAGTAGTATGGGACTACAAACTTACGAGCAGTACTTC.

The chain employs TRBV4-1 and TRBJ2-1; 10 nucleotides match TRBD2. V was pared by 4 bases and J by 7 bases, with 13 bases of the junction left unmatched. This CDR3 is built from 17 residues. Germline V gene sequence: CDR1 MGHRA, CDR2 YSYEKL. The CDR3 region has the DNA TGCGCCAGCAGCCGAATTGGTTCAGCGGGGGGGCGGAATGAGCAGTTCTTC. Residues: CASSRIGSAGGRNEQFF.

The gene calls are TRBV7-9 and TRBJ2-3; D is undetermined. Germline CDR1 SEHNR, CDR2 FQNEAQ (reference sequence). This CDR3 contains 11 residues. V was pared by 5 bases and J by 5 bases, with 5 bases between. This CDR3 is CASSPLDTQYF. CDR3 coding DNA: TGTGCCAGCAGCCCCTTAGATACGCAGTATTTT.

The sample holds one count of this clone. V is TRBV25-1 and J is TRBJ2-7; weak D call: TRBD2 (6 bases). The germline gives CDR1 MGHDK, CDR2 SYGVNS. V lost 3 bases and J lost 3, with 18 bases in between. This CDR3 has 16 amino acids. The CDR3 region is CASSDWLRPGVYEQYF. CDR3 DNA: TGTGCCAGCAGTGATTGGTTGCGCCCGGGGGTCTACGAGCAGTACTTC.

The genes are TRBV7-9 and TRBJ1-2; 9 bases map to TRBD1. The V segment lost 4 bases and the J segment 3 bases; nucleotides outside the gene matches: 3. Germline V gene sequence: CDR1 SEHNR, CDR2 FQNEAQ (reference sequence). This CDR3 is 14 amino acids long. The CDR3 region has the DNA TGTGCCAGCAGCTCACAGGGGGCGGACTATGGCTACACCTTC. Translation: CASSSQGADYGYTF. The full variable domain, completed using reference TRBV7-9 and TRBJ1-2, is DTGVSQNPRHKITKRGQNVTFRCDPISEHNRLYWYRQTLGQGPEFLTYFQNEAQLEKSRLLSDRFSAERPKGSFSTLEIQRTEQGDSAMYLCASSSQGADYGYTFGSGTRLTVV.

In this sample, this clone turned up a few times. This chain connects TRBV5-5 to TRBJ1-1, with a possible D match to TRBD1 (6 bases). Germline V gene lookup returns CDR1 SGHKS and CDR2 YYEKEE (reference sequence). The CDR3 loop spans 15 amino acids. Trimming removed 2 bases at V and 2 bases at J, with 13 bases between. The CDR3 DNA reads as TGTGCCAGCAGCTTTATTGGGACATCCAACACTGAAGCTTTCTTT. Its protein product is CASSFIGTSNTEAFF.

This clone was counted a few times. The chain has TRBV9 and TRBJ1-2; D may be TRBD1 (5 bases). Germline V gives CDR1 SGDLS, CDR2 YYNGEE. V was shortened by 4 bases and J by 3 bases, with 16 bases between the two germline ends. The CDR3 contains 15 residues. The CDR3 DNA reads as TGTGCCAGCAGCCCCCGGGCGGGGGTTGACTATGGCTACACCTTC. The encoded protein is CASSPRAGVDYGYTF.

The V call is TRBV5-5, the J call TRBJ1-1; 7 positions match TRBD1. Germline CDR1 is SGHKS and CDR2 is YYEKEE (reference sequence). V was pared by 7 bases and J by 3 bases, with 9 bases of the junction left unmatched. The CDR3 is 14 amino acids. The CDR3 sequence is CASWEPTGDTEAFF. The CDR3 DNA reads as TGTGCCAGCTGGGAGCCCACAGGGGACACTGAAGCTTTCTTT.

V is TRBV19 and J is TRBJ2-4, with D possibly TRBD1 on 5 matching bases. Germline V CDR1 and CDR2: LNHDA, SQIVND (reference sequence). V dropped 3 bases and J dropped 10 bases, with 7 bases sitting between them. This CDR3 has 11 residues. The CDR3 reads CASSIREIQYF. The DNA for the CDR3 is TGTGCCAGTAGTATCAGGGAAATTCAGTACTTC.